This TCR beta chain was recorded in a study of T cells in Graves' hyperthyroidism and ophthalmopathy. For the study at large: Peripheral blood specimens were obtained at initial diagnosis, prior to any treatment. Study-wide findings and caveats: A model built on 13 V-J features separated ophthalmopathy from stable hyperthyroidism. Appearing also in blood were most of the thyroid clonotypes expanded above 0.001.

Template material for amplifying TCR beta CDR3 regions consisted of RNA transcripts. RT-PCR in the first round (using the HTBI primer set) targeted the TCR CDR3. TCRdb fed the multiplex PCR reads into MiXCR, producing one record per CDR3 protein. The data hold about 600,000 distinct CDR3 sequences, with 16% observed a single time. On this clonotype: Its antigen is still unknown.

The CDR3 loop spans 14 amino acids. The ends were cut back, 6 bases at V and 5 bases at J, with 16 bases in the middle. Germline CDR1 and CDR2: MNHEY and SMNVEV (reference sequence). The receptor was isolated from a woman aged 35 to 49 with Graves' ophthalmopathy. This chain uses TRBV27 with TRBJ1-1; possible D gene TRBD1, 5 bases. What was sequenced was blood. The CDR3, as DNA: TGTGCCAGCAGACCAGGGTACTCAGGTACTGAAGCTTTCTTT. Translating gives CASRPGYSGTEAFF.